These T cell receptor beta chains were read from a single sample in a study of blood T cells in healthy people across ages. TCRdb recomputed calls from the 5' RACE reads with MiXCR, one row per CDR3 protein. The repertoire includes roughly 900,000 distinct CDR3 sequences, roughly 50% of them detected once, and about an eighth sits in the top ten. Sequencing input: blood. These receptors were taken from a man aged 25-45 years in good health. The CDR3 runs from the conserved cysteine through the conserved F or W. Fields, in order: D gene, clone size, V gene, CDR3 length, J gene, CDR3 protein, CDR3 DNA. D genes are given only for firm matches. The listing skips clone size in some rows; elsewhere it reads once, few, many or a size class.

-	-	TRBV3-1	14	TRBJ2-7	CASSQAGMAYEQYF	TGTGCCAGCAGCCAAGCGGGTATGGCCTACGAGCAGTACTTC
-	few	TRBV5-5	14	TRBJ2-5	CASSSGAYGETQYF	TGTGCCAGCAGCTCCGGAGCTTATGGAGAGACCCAGTACTTC
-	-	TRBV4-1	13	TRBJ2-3	CASSQGDGDTQYF	TGCGCCAGCAGCCAAGGCGACGGAGATACGCAGTATTTT
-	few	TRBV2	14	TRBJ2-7	CASSVETVSYEQYF	TGTGCCAGCAGTGTGGAGACAGTATCCTACGAGCAGTACTTC
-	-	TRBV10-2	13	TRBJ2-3	CASSDLTSDTQYF	TGCGCCAGCAGTGACCTAACTAGTGATACGCAGTATTTT
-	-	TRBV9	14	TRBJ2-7	CASSVAGEHYEQYF	TGTGCCAGCAGCGTAGCGGGAGAACACTACGAGCAGTACTTC
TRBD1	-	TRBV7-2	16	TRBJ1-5	CASSLAQGQGDQPQHF	TGTGCCAGCAGCTTAGCGCAAGGGCAGGGGGATCAGCCCCAGCATTTT
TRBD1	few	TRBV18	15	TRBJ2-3	CASSLDRGKTDTQYF	TGTGCCAGCTCACTGGACAGGGGAAAGACAGATACGCAGTATTTT
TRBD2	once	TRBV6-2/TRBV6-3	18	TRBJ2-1	CASSYSLAGGTSYNEQFF	TGTGCCAGCAGTTACTCACTAGCGGGAGGCACCTCCTACAATGAGCAGTTCTTC
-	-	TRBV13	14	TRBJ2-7	CASTRAYRPYEQYF	TGTGCCAGCACCCGCGCCTACCGACCCTACGAGCAGTACTTC
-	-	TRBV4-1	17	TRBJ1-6	CAGSQEFASSYNSPLHF	TGCGCCGGCAGCCAAGAGTTTGCTAGCTCCTATAATTCACCCCTCCACTTT
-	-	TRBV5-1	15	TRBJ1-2	CASSLDRGAFGGYTF	TGCGCCAGCAGCTTGGATCGGGGCGCTTTCGGTGGCTACACCTTC
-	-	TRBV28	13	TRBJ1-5	CASIKVNGQPQHF	TGTGCCAGCATCAAGGTGAACGGCCAGCCCCAGCATTTT
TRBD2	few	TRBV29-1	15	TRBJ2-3	CSVDRLAGGTDTQYF	TGCAGCGTTGATCGGCTAGCGGGGGGGACAGATACGCAGTATTTT
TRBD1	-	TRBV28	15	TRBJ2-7	CASREDQGANYEQYF	TGTGCCAGCAGAGAGGATCAGGGGGCGAACTACGAGCAGTACTTC
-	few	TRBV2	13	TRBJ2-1	CANRTEVYNEQFF	TGTGCCAATCGGACCGAAGTTTACAATGAGCAGTTCTTC
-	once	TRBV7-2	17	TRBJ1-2	CASSLAGGQITNYGYTF	TGTGCCAGCAGCTTAGCAGGCGGACAGATAACTAACTATGGCTACACCTTC
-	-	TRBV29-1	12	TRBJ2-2	CSVVSESGELFF	TGCAGCGTTGTAAGCGAGAGCGGGGAGCTGTTTTTT
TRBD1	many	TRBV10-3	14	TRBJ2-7	CAISEDRELYEQYF	TGTGCCATCAGTGAAGACAGGGAACTCTACGAGCAGTACTTC
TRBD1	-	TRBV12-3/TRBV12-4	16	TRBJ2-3	CASSTRQGTSTDTQYF	TGTGCCAGCAGCACCCGACAGGGGACTAGCACAGATACGCAGTATTTT
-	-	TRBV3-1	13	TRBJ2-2	CASSQSETGELFF	TGTGCCAGCAGCCAGAGCGAAACCGGGGAGCTGTTTTTT
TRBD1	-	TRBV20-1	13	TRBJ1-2	CSANRGQGNSGTF	TGCAGTGCCAACCGGGGACAGGGCAACTCGGGCACCTTC
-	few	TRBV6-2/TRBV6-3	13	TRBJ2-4	CASRPSSPETQYF	TGTGCCAGCAGACCAAGTAGTCCGGAAACCCAGTACTTC
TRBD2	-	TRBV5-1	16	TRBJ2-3	CASHEVAGASTDTQYF	TGCGCCAGCCACGAGGTAGCGGGGGCCAGCACAGATACGCAGTATTTT
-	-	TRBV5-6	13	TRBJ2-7	CASSFTDSPEQYF	TGTGCCAGCAGTTTCACGGACAGCCCCGAGCAGTACTTC
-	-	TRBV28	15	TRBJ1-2	CASSTRATGSNGYTF	TGTGCCAGCAGTACGAGGGCCACAGGGAGCAATGGCTACACCTTC
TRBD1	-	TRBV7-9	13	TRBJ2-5	CASSPLRGQTQYF	TGTGCCAGCAGCCCACTCAGGGGGCAGACCCAGTACTTC
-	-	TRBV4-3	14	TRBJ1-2	CASSPHRTLSGYTF	TGCGCCAGCAGCCCCCACCGGACCCTTTCCGGCTACACCTTC
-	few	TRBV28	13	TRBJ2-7	CASSLPLANEQYF	TGTGCCAGCAGTTTACCCCTAGCGAACGAGCAGTACTTC
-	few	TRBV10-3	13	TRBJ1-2	CAISEAPNYGYTF	TGTGCCATCAGTGAGGCTCCTAACTATGGCTACACCTTC
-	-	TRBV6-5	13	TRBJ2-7	CASTQANSYEQYF	TGTGCCAGCACCCAGGCAAACTCCTACGAGCAGTACTTC
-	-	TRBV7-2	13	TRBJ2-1	CASSLAYGNEQFF	TGTGCCAGCAGCTTAGCCTACGGGAATGAGCAGTTCTTC
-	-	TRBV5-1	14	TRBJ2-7	CASSRGPSSYEQYF	TGCGCCAGCAGCCGGGGACCGAGCTCCTACGAGCAGTACTTC
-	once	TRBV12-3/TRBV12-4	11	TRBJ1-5	CASSRLPPQHF	TGTGCCAGCAGCCGTTTACCGCCCCAGCATTTT
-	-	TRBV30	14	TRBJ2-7	CAWSVSMGAYEQYF	TGTGCCTGGAGTGTAAGTATGGGGGCATACGAGCAGTACTTC
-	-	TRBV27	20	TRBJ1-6	CASSRSGLDPTASYNSPLHF	TGTGCCAGCAGCCGCTCCGGACTTGACCCAACGGCGTCCTATAATTCACCCCTCCACTTT
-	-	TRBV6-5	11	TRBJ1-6	CASRGKSPLHF	TGTGCCAGCAGAGGGAAGTCACCCCTCCACTTT
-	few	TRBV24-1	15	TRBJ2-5	CATSDSGRLQETQYF	TGTGCCACCAGTGATTCGGGACGGCTGCAAGAGACCCAGTACTTC
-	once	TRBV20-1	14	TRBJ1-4	CSARATGANEKLFF	TGCAGTGCTAGAGCCACAGGTGCTAATGAAAAACTGTTTTTT
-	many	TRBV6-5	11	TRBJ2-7	CASSSVYEQYF	TGTGCCAGCAGTTCCGTCTACGAGCAGTACTTC
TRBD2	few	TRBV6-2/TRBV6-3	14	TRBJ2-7	CASSYVLAGNEQYF	TGTGCCAGCAGTTACGTGCTAGCGGGGAACGAGCAGTACTTC